A selection of T cell receptor beta chains follows, all from one sample in a study of a mutant IDH1 vaccine in newly diagnosed glioma. For these TCRs, the target antigens are not known. Generated by immunoSEQ multiplex PCR, the TCRdb table keeps only in-frame clones and is missing some. There are more than 35,000 clones in the sample; roughly 76% occur only once, and around 5% lies in the top ten. The material sequenced was PBMCs, taken from a glioma patient whose treatment included an IDH1 peptide vaccine. All receptors derive from a man in his forties with glioma. Both conserved end residues are part of each CDR3. Fields, in order: clone size, V gene, CDR3 length, D gene, J gene, CDR3 DNA, CDR3 protein. D genes are given only for firm matches. Some rows have no size entry. The others give once, few or many, or a class for an expanded clone.

few,TRBV19,13,.,TRBJ1-5,TGTGCCAGTAAGAGGCCAGGGGACCAGCCCCAGCATTTT,CASKRPGDQPQHF
.,TRBV28,16,.,TRBJ2-7,TGTGCCAGCAGGTTAAGACCGGGACGGGACTCCTACGAGCAGTACTTC,CASRLRPGRDSYEQYF
.,TRBV5-4,12,.,TRBJ1-2,TGTGCCAGCAGCTTGAACAGGAATGGCTACACCTTC,CASSLNRNGYTF
once,TRBV7-3,14,.,TRBJ2-5,TGTGCCAGCAGCTGGAACGGGGGCGGGGAGACCCAGTACTTC,CASSWNGGGETQYF
.,TRBV7-8,16,.,TRBJ1-1,TGTGCCAGCAGCCCCGGGGGGGGGCGGAGGTACACTGAAGCTTTCTTT,CASSPGGGRRYTEAFF
.,TRBV9,14,TRBD1,TRBJ2-5,TGTGCCAGCAGCGAAAGACAGGGGGCAGAGACCCAGTACTTC,CASSERQGAETQYF
.,TRBV20-1,11,.,TRBJ1-2,TGCAGTGCTCCCCGACTTGGGGCCTACACCTTC,CSAPRLGAYTF
.,TRBV29-1,13,.,TRBJ1-1,TGCAGCGTGGGGTGGGCAGGGAACACTGAAGCTTTCTTT,CSVGWAGNTEAFF
.,TRBV11-3,14,TRBD1,TRBJ2-3,TGTGCCAGCAGCCGACAGGGAAGCACAGATACGCAGTATTTT,CASSRQGSTDTQYF
.,TRBV15,15,.,TRBJ2-2,TGTGCCACCAGCAGTCTAAGTGAGAACACCGGGGAGCTGTTTTTT,CATSSLSENTGELFF
.,TRBV5-6,16,TRBD2,TRBJ2-5,TGTGCCAGCAGCTTGGTAATAGCGGGGGAACAAGAGACCCAGTACTTC,CASSLVIAGEQETQYF
.,TRBV4-1,15,.,TRBJ1-4,TGCGCCAGCAGCTCACGGACAGCAACTAATGAAAAACTGTTTTTT,CASSSRTATNEKLFF
.,TRBV4-1,16,TRBD1,TRBJ2-7,TGCGCCAGCAGCCAAGATTGGGGACAGGGGGTATACGAGCAGTACTTC,CASSQDWGQGVYEQYF
.,TRBV11-2,15,.,TRBJ2-1,TGTGCCAGCAGCTTAGACGGCGGGGCCTACAATGAGCAGTTCTTC,CASSLDGGAYNEQFF
.,TRBV19,14,TRBD2,TRBJ2-7,TGTGCCAGTAGTACTCTAGCGGGAAGAGGCGAGCAGTACTTC,CASSTLAGRGEQYF
.,TRBV5-1,15,.,TRBJ1-4,TGCGCCAGCAGCTTGAATCGAGACAAGAATGAAAAACTGTTTTTT,CASSLNRDKNEKLFF
.,TRBV7-2,13,.,TRBJ2-5,TGTGCCAGCAGCTTCTCTAGCGAGGGGACCCAGTACTTC,CASSFSSEGTQYF
.,TRBV19,13,.,TRBJ2-3,TGTGCCAGCACCGGGCCCTACACAGATACGCAGTATTTT,CASTGPYTDTQYF
.,TRBV7-2,13,.,TRBJ2-5,TGTGCCAGCAGTCGGACTACAAAAGAGACCCAGTACTTC,CASSRTTKETQYF
.,TRBV4-3,16,.,TRBJ1-3,TGCGCCAGCAGCCATAACCCGGCGAGCTCTGGAAACACCATATATTTT,CASSHNPASSGNTIYF
.,TRBV19,17,TRBD1,TRBJ1-5,TGTGCCAGTAGTACAAACAGGGGGGCCGGCGGCAATCAGCCCCAGCATTTT,CASSTNRGAGGNQPQHF
.,TRBV7-6,13,.,TRBJ1-1,TGTGCCAGCAGCATAACAGTGGGTACTGAAGCTTTCTTT,CASSITVGTEAFF
.,TRBV7-7,14,TRBD1,TRBJ2-7,TGTGCTAGCAGCCCCGGACAGGGGAGTAGGGAGCAGTACTTC,CASSPGQGSREQYF